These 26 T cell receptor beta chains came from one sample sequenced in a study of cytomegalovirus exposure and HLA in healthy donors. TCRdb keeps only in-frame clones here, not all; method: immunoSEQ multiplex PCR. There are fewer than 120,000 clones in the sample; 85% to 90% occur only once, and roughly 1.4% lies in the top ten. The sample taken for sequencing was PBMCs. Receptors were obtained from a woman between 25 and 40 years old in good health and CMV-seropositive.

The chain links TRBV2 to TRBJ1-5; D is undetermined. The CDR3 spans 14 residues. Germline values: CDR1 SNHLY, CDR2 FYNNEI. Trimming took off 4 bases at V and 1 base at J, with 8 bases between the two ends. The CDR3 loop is CASSGGLSNQPQHF. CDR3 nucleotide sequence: TGTGCCAGCAGTGGCGGGTTAAGCAATCAGCCCCAGCATTTT.

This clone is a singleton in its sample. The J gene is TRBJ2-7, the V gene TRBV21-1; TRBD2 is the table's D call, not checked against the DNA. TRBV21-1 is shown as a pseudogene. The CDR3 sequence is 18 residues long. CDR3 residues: CASSKKPSAAGPSYEQYF. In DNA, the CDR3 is TGTGCCAGCAGCAAAAAGCCCTCCGCGGCGGGTCCCTCCTACGAGCAGTACTTC.

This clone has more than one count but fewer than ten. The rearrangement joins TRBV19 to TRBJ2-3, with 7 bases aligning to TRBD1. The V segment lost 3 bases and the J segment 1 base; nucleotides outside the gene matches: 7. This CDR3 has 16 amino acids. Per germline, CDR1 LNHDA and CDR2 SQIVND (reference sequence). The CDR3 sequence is CASSIKSGQRTDTQYF. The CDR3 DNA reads TGTGCCAGTAGTATCAAGTCGGGACAGCGCACAGATACGCAGTATTTT.

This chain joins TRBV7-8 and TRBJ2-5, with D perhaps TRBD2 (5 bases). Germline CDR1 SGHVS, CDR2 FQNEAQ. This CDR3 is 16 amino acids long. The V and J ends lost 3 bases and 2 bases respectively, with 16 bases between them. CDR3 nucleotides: TGTGCCAGCAGCTTGCGGCGGGCACTACGTCAAGAGACCCAGTACTTC. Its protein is CASSLRRALRQETQYF.

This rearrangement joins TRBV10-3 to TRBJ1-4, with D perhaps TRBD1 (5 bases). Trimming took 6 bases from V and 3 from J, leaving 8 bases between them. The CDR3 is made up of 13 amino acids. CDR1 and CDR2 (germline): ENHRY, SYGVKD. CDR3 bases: TGTGCCATCAGGGGACTGCCTAATGAAAAACTGTTTTTT. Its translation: CAIRGLPNEKLFF.

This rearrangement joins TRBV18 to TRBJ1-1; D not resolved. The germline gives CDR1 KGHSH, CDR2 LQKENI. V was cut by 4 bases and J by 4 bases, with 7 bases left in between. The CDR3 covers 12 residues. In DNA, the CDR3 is TGTGCCAGCTCACTAGAATTCACTGAAGCTTTCTTT. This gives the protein CASSLEFTEAFF.

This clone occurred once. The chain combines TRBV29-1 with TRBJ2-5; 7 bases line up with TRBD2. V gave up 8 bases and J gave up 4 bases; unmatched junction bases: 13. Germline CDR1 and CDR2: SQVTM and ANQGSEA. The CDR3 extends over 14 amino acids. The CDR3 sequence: CSQVGGVGRETQYF. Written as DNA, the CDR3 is TGCAGCCAGGTGGGGGGGGTTGGTAGAGAGACCCAGTACTTC.

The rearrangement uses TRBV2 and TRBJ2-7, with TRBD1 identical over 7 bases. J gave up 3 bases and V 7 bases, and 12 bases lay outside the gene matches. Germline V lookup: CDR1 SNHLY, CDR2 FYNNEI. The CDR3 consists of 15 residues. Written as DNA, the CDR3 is TGTGCCAGCATTGTCCCTCAGACAGGGAGCTACGAGCAGTACTTC. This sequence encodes CASIVPQTGSYEQYF.

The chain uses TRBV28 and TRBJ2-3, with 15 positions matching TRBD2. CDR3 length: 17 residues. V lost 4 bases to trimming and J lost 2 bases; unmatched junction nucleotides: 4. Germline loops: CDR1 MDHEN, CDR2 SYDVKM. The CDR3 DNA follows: TGTGCCAGCAGTTGGGGACTAGCGGGAGGTAACACAGATACGCAGTATTTT. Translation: CASSWGLAGGNTDTQYF.

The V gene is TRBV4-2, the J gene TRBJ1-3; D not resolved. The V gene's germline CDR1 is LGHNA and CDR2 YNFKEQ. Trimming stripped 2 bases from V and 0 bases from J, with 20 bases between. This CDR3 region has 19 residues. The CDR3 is CASSQHLAGSSNSGNTIYF. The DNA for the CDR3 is TGTGCCAGCAGCCAACATCTGGCCGGGTCTTCGAACTCTGGAAACACCATATATTTT.

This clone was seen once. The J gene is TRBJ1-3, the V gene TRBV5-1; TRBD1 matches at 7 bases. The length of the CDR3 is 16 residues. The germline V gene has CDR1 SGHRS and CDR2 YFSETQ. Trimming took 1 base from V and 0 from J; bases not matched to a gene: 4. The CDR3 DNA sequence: TGCGCCAGCAGCTTGTTTGGGACAGACTCTGGAAACACCATATATTTT. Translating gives CASSLFGTDSGNTIYF.

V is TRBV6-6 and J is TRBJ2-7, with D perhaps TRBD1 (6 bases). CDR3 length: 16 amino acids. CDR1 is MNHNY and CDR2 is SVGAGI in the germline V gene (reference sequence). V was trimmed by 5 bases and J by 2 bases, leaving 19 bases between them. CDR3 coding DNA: TGTGCCAGCAGTCCACCAGGGACACATAACGCCTACGAGCAGTACTTC. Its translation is CASSPPGTHNAYEQYF.

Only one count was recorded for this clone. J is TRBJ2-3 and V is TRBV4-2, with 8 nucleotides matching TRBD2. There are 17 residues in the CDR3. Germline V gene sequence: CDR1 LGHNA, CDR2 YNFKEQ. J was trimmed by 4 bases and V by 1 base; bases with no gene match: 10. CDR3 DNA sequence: TGTGCCAGCAGCCAAGCATTAGCGGGATCGGTCGCAGATACGCAGTATTTT. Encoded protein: CASSQALAGSVADTQYF.

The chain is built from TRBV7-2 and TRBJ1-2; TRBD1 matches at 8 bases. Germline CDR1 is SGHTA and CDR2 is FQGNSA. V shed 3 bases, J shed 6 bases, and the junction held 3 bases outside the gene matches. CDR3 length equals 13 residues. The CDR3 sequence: CASSFARGHGYTF. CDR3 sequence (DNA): TGTGCCAGCAGCTTTGCCAGGGGGCATGGCTACACCTTC.

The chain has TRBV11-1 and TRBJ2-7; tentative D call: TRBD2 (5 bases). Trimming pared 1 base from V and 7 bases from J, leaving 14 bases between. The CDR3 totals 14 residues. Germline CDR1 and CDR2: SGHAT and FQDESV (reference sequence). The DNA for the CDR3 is TGTGCCAGCAGCTTAGGAGGGAATCGCAGGGAGCAGTACTTC. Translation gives CASSLGGNRREQYF.

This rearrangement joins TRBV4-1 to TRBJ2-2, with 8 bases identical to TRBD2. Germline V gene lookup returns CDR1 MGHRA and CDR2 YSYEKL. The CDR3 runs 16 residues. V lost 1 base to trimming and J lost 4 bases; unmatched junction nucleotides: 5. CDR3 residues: CASSQALAGFTGELFF. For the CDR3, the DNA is TGCGCCAGCAGCCAAGCTTTAGCGGGGTTCACCGGGGAGCTGTTTTTT.

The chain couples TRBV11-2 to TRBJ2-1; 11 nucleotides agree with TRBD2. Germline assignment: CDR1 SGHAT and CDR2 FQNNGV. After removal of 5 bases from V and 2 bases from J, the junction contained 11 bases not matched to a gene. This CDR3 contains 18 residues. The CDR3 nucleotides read TGTGCCAGCAGCCTCGCGGCTCTAGCGGGAGGTGCCTACAATGAGCAGTTCTTC. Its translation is CASSLAALAGGAYNEQFF.

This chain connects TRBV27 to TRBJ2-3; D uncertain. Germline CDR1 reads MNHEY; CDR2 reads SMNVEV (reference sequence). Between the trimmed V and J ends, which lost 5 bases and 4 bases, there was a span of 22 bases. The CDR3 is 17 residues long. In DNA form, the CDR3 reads TGTGCCAGCAGTCCCCGAAGGAGCTCATCATTGGCAGATACGCAGTATTTT. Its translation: CASSPRRSSSLADTQYF.

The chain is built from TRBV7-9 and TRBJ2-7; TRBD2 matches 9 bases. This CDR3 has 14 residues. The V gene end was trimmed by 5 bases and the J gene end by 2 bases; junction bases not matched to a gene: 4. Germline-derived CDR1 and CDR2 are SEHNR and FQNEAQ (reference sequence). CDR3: CASSKTSGPYEQYF. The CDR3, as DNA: TGTGCCAGCAGCAAGACTAGCGGACCCTACGAGCAGTACTTC.

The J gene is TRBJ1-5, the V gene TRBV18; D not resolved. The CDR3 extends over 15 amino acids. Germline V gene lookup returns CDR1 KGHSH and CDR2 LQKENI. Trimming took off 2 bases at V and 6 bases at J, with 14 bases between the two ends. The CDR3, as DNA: TGTGCCAGCTCACCAACCGGTAATCCCGGTCAGCCCCAGCATTTT. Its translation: CASSPTGNPGQPQHF.

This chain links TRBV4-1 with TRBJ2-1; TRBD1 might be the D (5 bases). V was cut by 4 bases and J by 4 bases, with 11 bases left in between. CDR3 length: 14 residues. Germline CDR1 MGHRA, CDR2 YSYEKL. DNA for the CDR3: TGCGCCAGCAGCCGCGTCGACAGATACAATGAGCAGTTCTTC. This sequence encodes CASSRVDRYNEQFF.

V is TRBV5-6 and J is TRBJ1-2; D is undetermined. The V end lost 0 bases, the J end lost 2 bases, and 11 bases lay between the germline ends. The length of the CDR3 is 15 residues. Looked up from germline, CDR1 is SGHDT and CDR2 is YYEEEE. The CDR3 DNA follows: TGTGCCAGCAGCTTGGATCCGGGTTCCAACTATGGCTACACCTTC. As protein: CASSLDPGSNYGYTF.

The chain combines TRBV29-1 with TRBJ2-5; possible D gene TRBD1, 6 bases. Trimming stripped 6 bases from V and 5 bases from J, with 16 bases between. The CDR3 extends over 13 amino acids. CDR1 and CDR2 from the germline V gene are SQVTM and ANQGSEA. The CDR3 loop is CSVTGTRQETQYF. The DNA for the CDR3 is TGCAGCGTGACCGGGACAAGGCAGGAGACCCAGTACTTC.

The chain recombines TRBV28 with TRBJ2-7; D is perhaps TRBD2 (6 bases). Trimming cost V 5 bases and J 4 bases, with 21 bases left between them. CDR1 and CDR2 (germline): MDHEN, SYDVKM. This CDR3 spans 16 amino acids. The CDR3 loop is CASSPLSSARSYEQYF. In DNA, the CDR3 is TGTGCCAGCAGTCCACTATCTAGCGCCAGATCTTACGAGCAGTACTTC.

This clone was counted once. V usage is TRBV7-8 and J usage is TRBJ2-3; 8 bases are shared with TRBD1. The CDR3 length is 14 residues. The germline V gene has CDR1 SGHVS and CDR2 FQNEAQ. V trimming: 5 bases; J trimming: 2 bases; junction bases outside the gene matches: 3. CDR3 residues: CASSRQGFTDTQYF. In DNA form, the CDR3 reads TGTGCCAGCAGCCGACAGGGGTTCACAGATACGCAGTATTTT.

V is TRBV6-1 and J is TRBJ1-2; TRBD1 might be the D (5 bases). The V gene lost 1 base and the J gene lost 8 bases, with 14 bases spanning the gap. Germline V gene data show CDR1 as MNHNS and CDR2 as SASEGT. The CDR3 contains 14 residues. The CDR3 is CASSEGVQGGGYTF. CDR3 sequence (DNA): TGTGCCAGCAGTGAAGGAGTGCAGGGTGGCGGCTACACCTTC.